A selection of T cell receptor beta chains follows, all from one sample in a study of blood T cell repertoires in COVID-19. Using immunoSEQ multiplex PCR, the repertoire was profiled, and TCRdb retains in-frame clones only, with some absent. The repertoire holds under 250,000 clones, with under 90% as singletons. The sample taken for sequencing was PBMCs or T cells enriched from blood (not recorded which). Every receptor here comes from a woman aged 40 to 49 who had been exposed to COVID-19. Both conserved end residues are part of each CDR3. The D gene is left open where the match is weak. Only part of the rows carry a size: once, few, many, or a class if the clone is expanded.

15,NA,TRBJ1-3,TRBD1,TRBV9,CASSPGQGAGNTIYF,TGTGCCAGCAGCCCGGGACAGGGGGCCGGAAACACCATATATTTT
18,NA,TRBJ1-1,TRBD1,TRBV18,CASSPLPGQGGSDTEAFF,TGTGCCAGCTCACCACTACCGGGACAGGGGGGGTCGGACACTGAAGCTTTCTTT
15,NA,TRBJ1-4,TRBD1,TRBV5-6,CASSLLGQGNEKLFF,TGTGCCAGCAGCTTGTTGGGACAGGGTAATGAAAAACTGTTTTTT
16,NA,TRBJ1-1,TRBD1,TRBV3-1/TRBV3-2,CASSQAGQGAITEAFF,TGTGCCAGCAGCCAAGCTGGGCAGGGGGCGATCACTGAAGCTTTCTTT
15,NA,TRBJ2-7,TRBD2,TRBV28,CASSHGLAGKYEQYF,TGTGCCAGCAGTCACGGACTAGCGGGGAAATACGAGCAGTACTTC
15,NA,TRBJ1-5,TRBD1,TRBV28,CASRLQGVEAQPQHF,TGTGCCAGCAGGCTCCAGGGGGTGGAGGCCCAGCCCCAGCATTTT
15,NA,TRBJ2-5,TRBD1,TRBV14,CASSPGDRSQETQYF,TGTGCCAGCAGCCCCGGGGACAGGAGCCAAGAGACCCAGTACTTC
16,NA,TRBJ2-4,NA,TRBV7-9,CASSAPYRDTKNIQYF,TGTGCCAGCAGCGCCCCCTACAGGGACACCAAAAACATTCAGTACTTC
15,many,TRBJ2-1,NA,TRBV14,CASSYPSGAYNEQFF,TGTGCCAGCAGCTACCCTAGTGGCGCCTACAATGAGCAGTTCTTC
14,NA,TRBJ2-7,NA,TRBV28,CASSRSVPYYEQYF,TGTGCCAGCAGCCGATCGGTACCCTATTACGAGCAGTACTTC
17,NA,TRBJ1-3,NA,TRBV7-2,CASSLVGGPSSGNTIYF,TGTGCCAGCAGCTTAGTCGGAGGGCCGAGCTCTGGAAACACCATATATTTT
16,once,TRBJ2-3,TRBD2,TRBV7-9,CASSEGLAVDTDTQYF,TGTGCCAGCAGCGAGGGACTAGCGGTTGACACAGATACGCAGTATTTT
12,few,TRBJ1-2,NA,TRBV5-1,CASSFGDYGYTF,TGCGCCAGCAGTTTTGGAGACTATGGCTACACCTTC
17,once,TRBJ2-1,TRBD2,TRBV28,CASSMTSGDGMGNEQFF,TGTGCCAGCAGCATGACTAGCGGGGATGGTATGGGCAATGAGCAGTTCTTC
13,many,TRBJ2-2,NA,TRBV29-1,CSVERTGTGELFF,TGCAGCGTTGAGAGAACGGGCACCGGGGAGCTGTTTTTT
14,NA,TRBJ2-5,NA,TRBV14,CASSQGANQETQYF,TGTGCCAGCAGCCAAGGGGCTAACCAAGAGACCCAGTACTTC
14,NA,TRBJ1-1,NA,TRBV11-2,CASSPNQEHTEAFF,TGTGCCAGCAGCCCAAACCAGGAACACACTGAAGCTTTCTTT
11,NA,TRBJ2-1,NA,TRBV2,CASSEEGEQFF,TGTGCCAGCAGTGAAGAGGGGGAGCAGTTCTTC
14,NA,TRBJ2-5,NA,TRBV14,CASSLRVREETQYF,TGTGCCAGCAGCCTCAGGGTACGGGAAGAGACCCAGTACTTC
16,NA,TRBJ1-2,NA,TRBV19,CASSRVESDSYYGYTF,TGTGCCAGTAGTCGCGTAGAATCGGACAGCTACTATGGCTACACCTTC
16,once,TRBJ2-1,TRBD1,TRBV5-4,CASSRPPGTGNNEQFF,TGTGCCAGCAGCCGCCCCCCCGGGACAGGGAATAATGAGCAGTTCTTC
12,NA,TRBJ2-3,NA,TRBV6-2/TRBV6-3,CASSYYSDTQYF,TGTGCCAGCAGTTACTACTCAGATACGCAGTATTTT
14,NA,TRBJ1-5,NA,TRBV2,CASSQDWSNQPQHF,TGTGCCAGCAGCCAGGACTGGAGCAATCAGCCCCAGCATTTT
14,NA,TRBJ1-2,NA,TRBV6-1,CASSESLTRSGYTF,TGTGCCAGCAGTGAAAGTTTGACTCGGTCTGGCTACACCTTC
16,NA,TRBJ2-7,TRBD2,TRBV5-4,CASSLEGGGARYEQYF,TGTGCCAGCAGCTTGGAGGGCGGGGGGGCGCGGTACGAGCAGTACTTC
14,NA,TRBJ2-7,NA,TRBV7-9,CASSYSRINYEQYF,TGTGCCAGCAGCTACAGCAGGATCAACTACGAGCAGTACTTC
15,NA,TRBJ1-2,TRBD1,TRBV6-1,CASSGGTDPFYGYTF,TGTGCCAGCAGTGGCGGGACAGACCCCTTCTATGGCTACACCTTC
19,NA,TRBJ2-4,NA,TRBV3-1/TRBV3-2,CASSQDSGNAKGTKNIQYF,TGTGCCAGCAGCCAAGACTCGGGGAACGCCAAAGGGACCAAAAACATTCAGTACTTC
14,NA,TRBJ1-3,NA,TRBV9,CASSAGRAGNTIYF,TGTGCCAGCAGCGCAGGGAGGGCTGGAAACACCATATATTTT